These 29 T cell receptor beta chains were all obtained from the same sample, sequenced in a study of OX40 agonist ivuxolimab in advanced cancers. Profiling relied on immunoSEQ multiplex PCR, and the TCRdb table lists in-frame clones only, not all of them. The table records 60,000 to 75,000 clones, 84% of them present only once. The input for sequencing was CD4+ or CD8+ T cells sorted from blood, taken in a trial of the OX40 agonist ivuxolimab. These receptors were obtained from an adult with an advanced solid tumor such as melanoma, head and neck, liver or kidney cancer.

The chain is built from TRBV7-9 and TRBJ1-5; perhaps TRBD1 as D (5 bases). V was pared by 1 base and J by 11 bases, with 15 bases between. This CDR3 contains 14 residues. Looked up from germline, CDR1 is SEHNR and CDR2 is FQNEAQ (reference sequence). The CDR3 DNA reads TGTGCCAGCAGCTTAGATGGGGGAGGGCTAGCCCAGCATTTT. It encodes CASSLDGGGLAQHF.

The CDR3 here is CASSPPGREFYNEQFF. The CDR3 DNA reads TGTGCCAGCAGCCCCCCTGGGCGGGAATTCTACAATGAGCAGTTCTTC. This chain connects TRBV6-6 to TRBJ2-1, with D tentatively TRBD2 (6 bases). This CDR3 has 16 residues. Germline V gives CDR1 MNHNY, CDR2 SVGAGI (reference sequence). V lost 6 bases and J 3 bases, leaving 18 bases between the germline ends.

The chain joins TRBV12-5 to TRBJ1-1; D is possibly TRBD1 (6 bases). CDR1 LGHNT and CDR2 FRNRAP come from the germline V gene. V was cut by 2 bases and J by 4 bases, with 11 bases left in between. The CDR3 has 14 amino acids. The CDR3 protein is CASGLMRGTTEAFF. The CDR3 DNA sequence: TGTGCTAGTGGTTTGATGAGGGGGACCACTGAAGCTTTCTTT.

The rearrangement joins TRBV5-1 to TRBJ1-1, with 7 bases identical to TRBD1. Per germline, CDR1 SGHRS and CDR2 YFSETQ. V dropped 2 bases and J dropped 7; count of bases not matched to a gene: 5. This CDR3 is built from 13 residues. This chain's CDR3 is CASSFGQGVEAFF. Written as DNA, the CDR3 is TGCGCCAGCAGCTTTGGCCAGGGGGTTGAAGCTTTCTTT.

This rearrangement joins TRBV6-6 to TRBJ2-2, with 10 bases lining up with TRBD1. V shed 6 bases, J shed 4 bases, and the junction held 2 bases outside the gene matches. CDR3 size: 14 residues. Germline V gene lookup returns CDR1 MNHNY and CDR2 SVGAGI (reference sequence). This CDR3 is CASRGQGSTGELFF. The CDR3 DNA reads TGTGCCAGCAGGGGACAGGGGAGCACCGGGGAGCTGTTTTTT.

This sequence joins TRBV11-2 and TRBJ2-1, with TRBD2 identical over 14 bases. This CDR3 is 16 amino acids long. The V gene end was trimmed by 2 bases and the J gene end by 5 bases; junction bases not matched to a gene: 2. CDR1 and CDR2 (germline): SGHAT, FQNNGV. The CDR3 spells CASSLRLAGGDNEQFF. The CDR3 DNA follows: TGTGCCAGCAGCTTACGACTAGCGGGAGGGGACAATGAGCAGTTCTTC.

The chain uses TRBV2 and TRBJ2-5; 8 bases agree with TRBD2. Germline loops: CDR1 SNHLY, CDR2 FYNNEI. Trimming removed 5 bases from V and 5 bases from J; junction bases left unmatched: 10. This CDR3 region has 15 residues. CDR3 sequence reads: CASSPSGLVLETQYF. In DNA, the CDR3 is TGTGCCAGCAGTCCCTCGGGACTAGTCCTTGAGACCCAGTACTTC.

The J gene is TRBJ1-5, the V gene TRBV4-3, with D tentatively TRBD1 (6 bases). V was shortened by 0 bases and J by 4 bases, with 10 bases between the two germline ends. CDR3 length: 15 amino acids. Germline CDR1 and CDR2: LGHNA and YSLEER. CDR3 in amino acids: CASSQDEGTNQPQHF. In DNA form, the CDR3 reads TGCGCCAGCAGCCAAGATGAGGGGACAAATCAGCCCCAGCATTTT.

J is TRBJ1-2 and V is TRBV9; D not certain. V was trimmed by 4 bases and J by 4 bases, leaving 17 bases between them. Germline CDR1 SGDLS, CDR2 YYNGEE. The CDR3 length is 15 residues. As DNA, the CDR3 is TGTGCCAGCAGCTCCTCATTTAGTGGCCTCTATGGCTACACCTTC. Its translation: CASSSSFSGLYGYTF.

CDR3 nucleotides: TGTGCCAGTAGCCCGGGAACAGTAAATAGCAATCAGCCCCAGCATTTT. Amino acids: CASSPGTVNSNQPQHF. The gene calls are TRBV19 and TRBJ1-5; D is unclear. The CDR3 totals 16 residues. V gave up 6 bases and J gave up 0 bases, with 15 bases separating them. Per the germline V gene, CDR1 is LNHDA and CDR2 is SQIVND (reference sequence).

This clone was recorded only once. This sequence joins TRBV11-3 and TRBJ2-5; D may correspond to TRBD1 or TRBD2 (6 bases each). CDR1 SGHNT and CDR2 YENEEA come from the germline V gene. The CDR3 spans 13 residues. Trimming removed 4 bases at V and 5 bases at J, with 11 bases between. As DNA, the CDR3 is TGTGCCAGCAGCTCGGGGGCGAAGGAGACCCAGTACTTC. It specifies CASSSGAKETQYF.

V usage is TRBV19 and J usage is TRBJ2-2, with TRBD1 identical over 8 bases. CDR1 is LNHDA and CDR2 is SQIVND in the germline V gene (reference sequence). The CDR3 spans 16 residues. J was trimmed by 6 bases and V by 5 bases; bases with no gene match: 11. This chain's CDR3 is CASSAPGTGSAGELFF. The CDR3, as DNA: TGTGCCAGTAGTGCCCCCGGGACAGGATCGGCCGGGGAGCTGTTTTTT.

The gene calls are TRBV7-9 and TRBJ2-5, with 11 nucleotides matching TRBD2. Germline CDR1 reads SEHNR; CDR2 reads FQNEAQ (reference sequence). J lost 4 bases, V lost 5 bases, and 6 bases had no gene match. The CDR3 sequence is 15 residues long. DNA for the CDR3: TGTGCCAGCAGCCCCCGGCTAGCGGGAGGAGAGACCCAGTACTTC. Its protein product is CASSPRLAGGETQYF.

The chain uses TRBV7-2 and TRBJ2-1; 10 bases fit TRBD2. V was clipped by 5 bases and J by 14 bases; unmatched bases: 12. Per the germline V gene, CDR1 is SGHTA and CDR2 is FQGNSA. CDR3 length: 14 amino acids. CDR3 DNA: TGTGCCAGCAGCGCGAGGAGCGGGGGGGCAAGTAAGTTCTTC. As protein: CASSARSGGASKFF. The full variable domain, in which reference TRBV7-2 and TRBJ2-1 provide the parts outside the CDR3, is GAGVSQSPSNKVTEKGKDVELRCDPISGHTALYWYRQSLGQGLEFLIYFQGNSAPDKSGLPSDRFSAERTGGSVSTLTIQRTQQEDSAVYLCASSARSGGASKFFGPGTRLTVL.

The chain carries TRBV18 and TRBJ2-7; tentatively, D is TRBD2 (5 bases). This CDR3 is 14 amino acids long. Germline V CDR1 and CDR2: KGHSH, LQKENI. V was clipped by 0 bases and J by 5 bases, with 11 bases between them. This CDR3 reads CASSPPAGIHEQYF. Written as DNA, the CDR3 is TGTGCCAGCTCACCACCAGCCGGGATCCACGAGCAGTACTTC.

The rearrangement joins TRBV12-5 to TRBJ2-2; 10 bases align to TRBD1. In germline, CDR1 is LGHNT, CDR2 FRNRAP. V lost 7 bases and J lost 3; bases outside the gene matches: 5. The CDR3 is 15 residues long. This chain's CDR3 is CASDAGTGDTGELFF. In DNA, the CDR3 is TGTGCTAGTGACGCCGGGACAGGGGACACCGGGGAGCTGTTTTTT.

The J gene is TRBJ2-3, the V gene TRBV5-4; unclear D gene. Trimming removed 1 base at V and 0 bases at J, with 9 bases between. CDR1 is SGHNT, CDR2 YYREEE, per germline (reference sequence). This CDR3 is built from 15 residues. The CDR3 region has the DNA TGTGCCAGCAGCTTGCGTCTGCCTAGCACAGATACGCAGTATTTT. Translated, it gives CASSLRLPSTDTQYF.

The chain is built from TRBV11-2 and TRBJ2-6; D possibly corresponds to TRBD1 (5 bases). V lost 4 bases, J lost 4 bases, and 17 bases lay in between. This CDR3 contains 17 residues. Germline values: CDR1 SGHAT, CDR2 FQNNGV. In DNA form, the CDR3 reads TGTGCCAGCAGCTCCCCCTTGAAGGGGCCAGGGGCCAACGTCCTGACTTTC. It translates to CASSSPLKGPGANVLTF.

This clone showed up just a few times. The chain is built from TRBV4-3 and TRBJ2-3, with TRBD2 matching over 9 bases. The CDR3 has 17 residues. Germline CDR1 and CDR2: LGHNA and YSLEER. The trim removed 0 bases at V and 1 base at J, leaving 5 bases unmatched. In DNA, the CDR3 is TGCGCCAGCAGCCAAGACAGAGAGCGGGGGGGCACAGATACGCAGTATTTT. As protein: CASSQDRERGGTDTQYF.

The rearrangement uses TRBV6-5 and TRBJ1-1; the D gene is possibly TRBD1 (6 bases). The CDR3 covers 13 residues. V was clipped by 3 bases and J by 4 bases, with 9 bases between them. Germline CDR1 is MNHEY and CDR2 is SVGAGI. CDR3 sequence: CASSYGGFTEAFF. The CDR3 DNA reads TGTGCCAGCAGTTATGGGGGCTTCACTGAAGCTTTCTTT.

The chain links TRBV6-1 to TRBJ2-3, with 10 bases identical to TRBD2. Per the germline V gene, CDR1 is MNHNS and CDR2 is SASEGT. The CDR3 contains 15 residues. With 7 bases clipped from V and 2 bases from J, the junction kept 6 bases outside the gene matches. The CDR3 reads CASTWGLAITDTQYF. CDR3 nucleotides: TGTGCCAGCACATGGGGACTAGCGATCACAGATACGCAGTATTTT.

The genes are TRBV5-1 and TRBJ2-5, with D perhaps TRBD1 (8 bases). The CDR3 runs to 15 residues. Germline V gene sequence: CDR1 SGHRS, CDR2 YFSETQ. Trimming shortened V by 3 bases and J by 2 bases, and 14 bases separated the two germline ends. The CDR3 spells CASSSGQGGQETQYF. The CDR3, as DNA: TGCGCCAGCAGCTCCGGACAGGGAGGGCAAGAGACCCAGTACTTC.

In its sample, this clone was seen a few times. The rearrangement uses TRBV19 and TRBJ1-2, with 9 bases lining up with TRBD1. With 7 bases clipped from V and 2 bases from J, the junction kept 8 bases outside the gene matches. Per germline, CDR1 LNHDA and CDR2 SQIVND (reference sequence). The CDR3 spans 15 residues. CDR3 amino acids: CASNEQGASNYGYTF. CDR3 coding DNA: TGTGCCAGTAACGAACAGGGGGCGTCGAACTATGGCTACACCTTC.

The chain carries TRBV5-4 and TRBJ2-5, with 7 bases fitting TRBD2. The J segment lost 2 bases and the V segment lost 0 bases, leaving 7 bases of the junction unmatched. The CDR3 spans 16 residues. The germline CDR1 and CDR2 sequences are SGHNT and YYREEE (reference sequence). CDR3: CASSLVAGGRQETQYF. The CDR3 DNA sequence: TGTGCCAGCAGCTTGGTAGCGGGTGGACGTCAAGAGACCCAGTACTTC. Drawing the rest from reference TRBV5-4 and TRBJ2-5, the complete variable domain is ETGVTQSPTHLIKTRGQQVTLRCSSQSGHNTVSWYQQALGQGPQFIFQYYREEENGRGNFPPRFSGLQFPNYSSELNVNALELDDSALYLCASSLVAGGRQETQYFGPGTRLLVL.

The V gene is TRBV19, the J gene TRBJ1-5, with 8 bases fitting TRBD1. Germline lookup yields CDR1 LNHDA and CDR2 SQIVND (reference sequence). J gave up 6 bases and V 7 bases, and 8 bases lay outside the gene matches. The CDR3 runs 14 residues. The CDR3 DNA sequence: TGTGCCAGTAACGACAGGGGTGTCGGTCAGCCCCAGCATTTT. Encoded protein: CASNDRGVGQPQHF.

This chain connects TRBV12-2 to TRBJ1-1; the D call TRBD1 from the table was never checked on the DNA. TRBV12-2 is tagged as a pseudogene. The CDR3 contains 15 residues. CDR3 sequence reads: CASRHRDRSDTEAFF. The DNA for the CDR3 is TGTGCAAGTCGCCACCGGGACAGGTCAGACACTGAAGCTTTCTTT.

The J gene is TRBJ2-7, the V gene TRBV5-5, with D possibly TRBD1 on 5 matching bases. V was clipped by 4 bases and J by 1 base, with 12 bases between them. The CDR3 length is 14 residues. Per germline, CDR1 SGHKS and CDR2 YYEKEE (reference sequence). CDR3 DNA: TGTGCCAGCAGCCAACAGGCGGTTTCCTACGAGCAGTACTTC. Its protein product is CASSQQAVSYEQYF.

The chain is built from TRBV10-2 and TRBJ1-3, with TRBD1 identical over 9 bases. With 8 bases clipped from V and 9 bases from J, the junction kept 5 bases outside the gene matches. The CDR3 sequence is 12 residues long. Per germline, CDR1 WSHSY and CDR2 SAAADI. The CDR3 nucleotides read TGCGCCAGCGGGGACAGGGACGGCACCATATATTTT. Protein sequence: CASGDRDGTIYF.

The chain is built from TRBV4-2 and TRBJ2-5; a weak D match, TRBD2 (5 bases). The CDR3 has 15 amino acids. CDR1 LGHNA and CDR2 YNFKEQ come from the germline V gene. Trimming shortened V by 1 base and J by 5 bases, and 14 bases separated the two germline ends. The CDR3 protein is CASSQVGVSTETQYF. The CDR3 DNA reads as TGTGCCAGCAGCCAAGTCGGGGTCTCGACGGAGACCCAGTACTTC.